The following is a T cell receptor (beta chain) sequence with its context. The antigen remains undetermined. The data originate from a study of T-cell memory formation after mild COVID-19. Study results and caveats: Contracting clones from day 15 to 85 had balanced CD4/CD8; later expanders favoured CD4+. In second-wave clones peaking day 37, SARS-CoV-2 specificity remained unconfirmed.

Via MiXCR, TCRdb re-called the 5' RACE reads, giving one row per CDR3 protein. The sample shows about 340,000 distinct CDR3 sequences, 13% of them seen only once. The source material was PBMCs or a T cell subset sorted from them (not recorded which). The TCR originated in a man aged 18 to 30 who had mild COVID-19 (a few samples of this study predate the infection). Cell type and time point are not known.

The chain's CDR3 is CSVEVLGQGGSGANVLTF. The CDR3 DNA reads as TGCAGCGTTGAAGTTTTGGGACAGGGGGGATCTGGGGCCAACGTCCTGACTTTC. J is TRBJ2-6 and V is TRBV29-1, with TRBD1 identical over 11 bases. The V gene's germline CDR1 is SQVTM and CDR2 ANQGSEA. V lost 1 base, J lost 1 base, and 6 bases stayed unmatched. This CDR3 contains 18 residues.